This T cell receptor beta chain stems from a study of blood T cell repertoires in COVID-19. In the study overall: There were acute and convalescent COVID-19 samples, and they came from the United States, Italy and Spain. Sample material is recorded as cDNA or gDNA derived from T cells, B-cell-depleted T cells, or PBMCs.

How the authors handled the data: Amplified reference gene primers provided the basis for estimating nucleated cell counts. This table comes from immunoSEQ multiplex PCR, and its TCRdb copy is limited to in-frame clones, with some not included. The V and J calls and clone size come from that table; D and trimming were worked out from the DNA. Found here are approximately 96,000 clones, roughly 80% of them singletons; the top ten hold roughly 10%. Between the trimmed V and J ends, which lost 6 bases and 6 bases, there was a span of 17 bases. This CDR3 has 14 amino acids. Germline V lookup: CDR1 SSHAT, CDR2 FNYEAQ (reference sequence).

The clonotype comes from an elderly woman with acute or convalescent COVID-19. Sequencing was carried out using peripheral blood. The rearrangement links TRBV7-7 to TRBJ1-1; no definite D call. CDR3: CASSHVVVAPEAFF. Written as DNA, the CDR3 is TGTGCCAGCAGTCACGTCGTGGTGGCCCCTGAAGCTTTCTTT. Based on the CDR3 plus reference TRBV7-7 and TRBJ1-1, the full variable domain is GAGVSQSPRYKVTKRGQDVTLRCDPISSHATLYWYQQALGQGPEFLTYFNYEAQPDKSGLPSDRFSAERPEGSISTLTIQRTEQRDSAMYRCASSHVVVAPEAFFGQGTRLTVV.